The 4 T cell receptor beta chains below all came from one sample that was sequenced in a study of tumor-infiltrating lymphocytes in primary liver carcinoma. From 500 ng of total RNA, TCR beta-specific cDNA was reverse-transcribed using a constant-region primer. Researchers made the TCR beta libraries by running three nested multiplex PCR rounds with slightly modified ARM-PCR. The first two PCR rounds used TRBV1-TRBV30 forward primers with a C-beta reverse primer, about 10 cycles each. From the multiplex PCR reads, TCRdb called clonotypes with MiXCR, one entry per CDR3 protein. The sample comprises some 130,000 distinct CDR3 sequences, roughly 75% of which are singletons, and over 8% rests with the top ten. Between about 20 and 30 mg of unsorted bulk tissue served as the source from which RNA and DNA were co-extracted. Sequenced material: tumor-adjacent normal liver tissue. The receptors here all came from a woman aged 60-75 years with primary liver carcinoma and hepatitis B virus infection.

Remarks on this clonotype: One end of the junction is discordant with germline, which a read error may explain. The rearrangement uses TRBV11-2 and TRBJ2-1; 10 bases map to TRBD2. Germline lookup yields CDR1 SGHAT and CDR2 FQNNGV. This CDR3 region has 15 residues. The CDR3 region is CVSSLGTSDYNEQLF. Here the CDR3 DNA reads TGTGTCAGCAGCTTAGGGACTAGCGATTACAATGAGCAGCTCTTC.

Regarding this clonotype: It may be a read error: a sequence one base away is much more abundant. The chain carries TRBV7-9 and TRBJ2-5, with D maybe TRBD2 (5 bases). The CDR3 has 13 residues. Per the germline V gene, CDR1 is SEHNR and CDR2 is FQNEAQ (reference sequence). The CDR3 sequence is CASSRDIQEPQYF. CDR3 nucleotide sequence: TGTGCCAGCAGCCGGGATATTCAAGAGCCCCAGTACTTC.

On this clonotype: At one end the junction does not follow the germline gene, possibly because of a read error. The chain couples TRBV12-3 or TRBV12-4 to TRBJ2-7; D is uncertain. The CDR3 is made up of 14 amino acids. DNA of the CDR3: TGTGCTAGCACCACCGACGCCGGCTCATACGAGCAGTACTTC. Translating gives CASTTDAGSYEQYF.

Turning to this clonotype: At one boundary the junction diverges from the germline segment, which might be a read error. The CDR3 DNA follows: TGTACCAGCAGCCTACCACCCCCAGAGTCGAAGCCCCGGGAGACCCAGTACTTC. Translation gives CTSSLPPPESKPRETQYF. The genes are TRBV11-2 and TRBJ2-5; D ambiguous. This CDR3 region has 18 residues. Germline V CDR1 and CDR2: SGHAT, FQNNGV. Filled out from reference TRBV11-2 and TRBJ2-5, the complete variable domain reads EAGVAQSPRYKIIEKRQSVAFWCNPISGHATLYWYQQILGQGPKLLIQFQNNGVVDDSQLPKDRFSAERLKGVDSTLKIQPAKLEDSAVYLCTSSLPPPESKPRETQYFGPGTRLLVL.